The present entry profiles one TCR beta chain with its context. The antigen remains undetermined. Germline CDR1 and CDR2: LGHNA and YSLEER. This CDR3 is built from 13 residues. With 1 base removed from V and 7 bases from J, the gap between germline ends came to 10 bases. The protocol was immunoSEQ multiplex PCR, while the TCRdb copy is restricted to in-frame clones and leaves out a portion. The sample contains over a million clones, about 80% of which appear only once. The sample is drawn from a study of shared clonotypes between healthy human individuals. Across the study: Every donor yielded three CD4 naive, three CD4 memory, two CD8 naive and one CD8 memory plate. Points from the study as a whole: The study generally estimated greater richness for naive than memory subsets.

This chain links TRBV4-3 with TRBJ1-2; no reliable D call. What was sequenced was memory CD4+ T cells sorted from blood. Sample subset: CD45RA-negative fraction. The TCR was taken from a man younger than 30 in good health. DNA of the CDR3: TGCGCCAGCAGCCAAGGGACGGCAGGTGGCTACACCTTC. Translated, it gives CASSQGTAGGYTF.